The present T cell receptor (beta chain) was sequenced within a study of cytomegalovirus exposure and HLA in healthy donors. Amplification used 60 Vbeta primers and 13 Jbeta primers. TCRdb's table, derived via immunoSEQ multiplex PCR, lists solely in-frame clones and lacks some. The record lists 150,000 to 200,000 clones, of which the ten most abundant hold 1% to 1.5%. On this clone itself: What it binds is unknown.

Findings and caveats of the study: The study listed some 160 cytomegalovirus-associated TCR beta chains.

The TCR sequence derives from a woman aged 60 to 75 in good health and CMV-seronegative. Sequencing input: PBMCs.

The CDR3 DNA reads TGTGCCATCACCACGGGGAACACTGAAGCTTTCTTT. It is translated as CAITTGNTEAFF. The V gene is TRBV10-3, the J gene TRBJ1-1, with D unresolved. The CDR3 extends over 12 amino acids. The germline V and J ends were trimmed by 7 bases and 1 base, with 7 bases remaining between them. In germline, CDR1 is ENHRY, CDR2 SYGVKD.